These T cell receptor beta chains were read from a single sample in a study of siplizumab effects on memory and regulatory T cells. Here immunoSEQ multiplex PCR was the method, and the copy in TCRdb shows in-frame clones only, minus some. The sample carries about 100,000 clones, more than 85% recorded once. The sample consisted of CD4+ T cells sorted from blood. The receptors derive from a human donor in good health. Each CDR3 is given with its conserved first and last residue. Each record gives: V gene, clone size, D gene, J gene, CDR3 DNA, CDR3 protein. D genes are given only for firm matches. The size entry is marked missing in some rows and otherwise reads once, few, many or a size class.

TRBV18	NA	NA	TRBJ2-2	TGTGCCAGCTCACCACCCCAGGGGAGGACCGTCGGGGAGCTGTTTTTT	CASSPPQGRTVGELFF
TRBV10-3	NA	NA	TRBJ2-3	TGTGCCATCAAGAGGGAGTCTAGCGACACAGATACGCAGTATTTT	CAIKRESSDTDTQYF
TRBV11-2	NA	NA	TRBJ2-7	TGTGCCAGCAGCCTAAGACACTACGAGCAGTACTTC	CASSLRHYEQYF
TRBV19	NA	NA	TRBJ2-3	TGTGCCAGTAGTGATATACGGGAGCTAGGGGCAGATACGCAGTATTTT	CASSDIRELGADTQYF
TRBV20-1	NA	NA	TRBJ2-7	TGCAGTGCCTCGGAACAGGGTACCCAGTACTTC	CSASEQGTQYF
TRBV5-1	NA	TRBD1	TRBJ2-2	TGCGCCAGCAGCCGACAGGGGCGCGAGGCCGGGGAGCTGTTTTTT	CASSRQGREAGELFF
TRBV6-6	NA	TRBD1	TRBJ1-1	TGTGCCAGCAGTAGAAACAGGGGAGAGGGCACTGAAGCTTTCTTT	CASSRNRGEGTEAFF
TRBV7-2	NA	NA	TRBJ1-2	TGTGCCAGCAGCCTAGGGCGGGGGAACTATGGCTACACCTTC	CASSLGRGNYGYTF
TRBV10-3	NA	NA	TRBJ2-6	TGTGCCATCCAGGTGACAGACGGGGCCAACGTCCTGACTTTC	CAIQVTDGANVLTF
TRBV28	NA	NA	TRBJ2-7	TGTGCCAGCAGTCCCTGGACTGTTAGCTACGAGCAGTACTTC	CASSPWTVSYEQYF
TRBV5-1	once	TRBD1	TRBJ1-1	TGCGCCAGCAGCTTGGAGACAGGGCTCGAAGCTTTCTTT	CASSLETGLEAFF
TRBV27	NA	TRBD2	TRBJ2-3	TGTGCCAGCAGTCCCCCGACTAGCGGGGGGGTCACAGATACGCAGTATTTT	CASSPPTSGGVTDTQYF
TRBV14	NA	NA	TRBJ2-5	TGTGCCAGCAGCCAAGGGAGGACACAGCAAGAGACCCAGTACTTC	CASSQGRTQQETQYF
TRBV30	NA	NA	TRBJ1-2	TGTGCCTACACCCGACGGGGAGCGTATGGCTACACCTTC	CAYTRRGAYGYTF
TRBV14	NA	NA	TRBJ2-7	TGTGCCAGCAGCCACTCCCAGTACGAGCAGTACTTC	CASSHSQYEQYF
TRBV18	NA	NA	TRBJ1-4	TGTGCCAGCTCAATCCAGGGACCCACTAATGAAAAACTGTTTTTT	CASSIQGPTNEKLFF
TRBV5-1	NA	TRBD1	TRBJ2-1	TGCGCCAGCAGCTTGCCCGGGACAGCCAATGAGCAGTTCTTC	CASSLPGTANEQFF
TRBV9	few	NA	TRBJ1-1	TGTGCCAGCAGCGTAGCTTTGGAGGGACACACTGAAGCTTTCTTT	CASSVALEGHTEAFF
TRBV6-6	NA	NA	TRBJ1-5	TGTGCCAGCAGTTATGGGTTTGGGGCGAATCAGCCCCAGCATTTT	CASSYGFGANQPQHF
TRBV15	NA	NA	TRBJ1-3	TGTGCCACCAGCAGAGATCAGGGAACGAACACCATATATTTT	CATSRDQGTNTIYF
TRBV12-5	NA	NA	TRBJ1-5	TGTGCTAGTGGTTTGGATGGATTAAATCAGCCCCAGCATTTT	CASGLDGLNQPQHF
TRBV4-1	NA	TRBD1	TRBJ1-2	TGCGCCAGCAGCCAAGACGGGACAGCGCCTTGGGACCTACCCACCTTC	CASSQDGTAPWDLPTF
TRBV18	NA	TRBD1	TRBJ1-2	TGTGCCAGCTCACCGGGGACAGGGGCTCACTATGGCTACACCTTC	CASSPGTGAHYGYTF
TRBV21-1	NA	NA	TRBJ1-2	TGTGCCAGCAGCAAAAGGACCCCCATCGTGGAATTCCGCTACACCTTC	CASSKRTPIVEFRYTF
TRBV5-1	NA	TRBD2	TRBJ2-7	TGCGCCAGCAGCTTGGTGAATAGCGGGGGGGCTGTCGAGCAGTACTTC	CASSLVNSGGAVEQYF
TRBV7-9	NA	NA	TRBJ1-1	TGTGCCAGCAGCTTAACCCTAGGAGCTTTCTTT	CASSLTLGAFF
TRBV23-1	NA	TRBD1	TRBJ1-1	TGCGCCAGCAGTCCTACCCGCGGGCAGGGGGCATTCGAAGCTTTCTTT	CASSPTRGQGAFEAFF
TRBV5-6	once	NA	TRBJ2-7	TGTGCCAGCAGCCACATCAGCTACGAGCAGTACTTC	CASSHISYEQYF
TRBV9	NA	NA	TRBJ2-5	TGTGCCAGCAGCGTAAGGGAGATGTCGGGGGAGACCCAGTACTTC	CASSVREMSGETQYF
TRBV4-1	few	TRBD1	TRBJ1-2	TGCGCCAGCAGCCAAGATACAGGGGCAGGCTATGGCTACACCTTC	CASSQDTGAGYGYTF
TRBV7-9	few	NA	TRBJ2-2	TGTGCCAGCAGTAGCTTCGGGGAGCTGTTTTTT	CASSSFGELFF
TRBV5-1	NA	TRBD2	TRBJ2-3	TGCGCCAGCAGCTTGGGACTAGCGGGTGGCACAGATACGCAGTATTTT	CASSLGLAGGTDTQYF
TRBV11-3	NA	TRBD2	TRBJ2-7	TGTGCCAGCAGCTCACATAGCGGGGCCTACGAGCAGTACTTC	CASSSHSGAYEQYF
TRBV4-1	NA	NA	TRBJ2-2	TGCGCCAGCAGCCAAGGCAGCTCACGGGGCACCGGGGAGCTGTTTTTT	CASSQGSSRGTGELFF
TRBV11-3	NA	TRBD2	TRBJ2-1	TGTGCCAGCAGCTTGGAGACTAGCGGGAATGAGCAGTTCTTC	CASSLETSGNEQFF
TRBV10-3	NA	NA	TRBJ1-4	TGTGCCATCAGTGAGGGCAGGGAGGCAGAAAAACTGTTTTTT	CAISEGREAEKLFF
TRBV30	NA	NA	TRBJ1-1	TGTGCCTGGAGTCCAGTCTACTCTGAAGCTTTCTTT	CAWSPVYSEAFF
TRBV2	NA	NA	TRBJ1-6	TGTGCCAGCAACCTGACAGATCTCCACTTT	CASNLTDLHF
TRBV7-8	NA	TRBD1	TRBJ1-1	TGTGCCAGCAGCCCTGACAGGGTAGTTTACACTGAAGCTTTCTTT	CASSPDRVVYTEAFF
TRBV14	NA	NA	TRBJ2-1	TGTGCCAGCAGCCCCCGCGGGGGCGTCCATGAGCAGTTCTTC	CASSPRGGVHEQFF
TRBV7-2	few	NA	TRBJ2-1	TGTGCCACCCACGGGGCAGGGCGAGAGCAGTTCTTC	CATHGAGREQFF
TRBV7-3	NA	TRBD1	TRBJ1-6	TGTGCCAGCAGCCCAGGACAGGGGGCTAGTTCACCCCTCCACTTT	CASSPGQGASSPLHF
TRBV30	NA	NA	TRBJ1-6	TGTGCCTTCGCCACCGGCACCGTCAGTTCACCCCTCCACTTT	CAFATGTVSSPLHF
TRBV28	NA	TRBD1	TRBJ1-6	TGTGCCGGCAAGACAGGGGATAATTCACCCCTCCACTTT	CAGKTGDNSPLHF
TRBV7-2	NA	TRBD2	TRBJ2-7	TGTGCCAGCAGCTTAGTAGTGGCGGGGGCCTACGAGCAGTACTTC	CASSLVVAGAYEQYF
TRBV28	NA	NA	TRBJ1-1	TGTGCCAGCAGTTTAAGTGGGGGGGCGGGCACTGAAGCTTTCTTT	CASSLSGGAGTEAFF
TRBV6-5	NA	NA	TRBJ1-6	TGTGCCAGCAGTTACCTCCCGAGTAATTATAATTCACCCCTCCACTTT	CASSYLPSNYNSPLHF
TRBV28	NA	NA	TRBJ1-2	TGTGCCAGCAGACAAACTACAGGGCTCTGGTATGGCTACACCTTC	CASRQTTGLWYGYTF
TRBV7-7	NA	NA	TRBJ2-5	TGTGCCAGCAGCCAAGTTGGCCCTCAGCAAGAGACCCAGTACTTC	CASSQVGPQQETQYF